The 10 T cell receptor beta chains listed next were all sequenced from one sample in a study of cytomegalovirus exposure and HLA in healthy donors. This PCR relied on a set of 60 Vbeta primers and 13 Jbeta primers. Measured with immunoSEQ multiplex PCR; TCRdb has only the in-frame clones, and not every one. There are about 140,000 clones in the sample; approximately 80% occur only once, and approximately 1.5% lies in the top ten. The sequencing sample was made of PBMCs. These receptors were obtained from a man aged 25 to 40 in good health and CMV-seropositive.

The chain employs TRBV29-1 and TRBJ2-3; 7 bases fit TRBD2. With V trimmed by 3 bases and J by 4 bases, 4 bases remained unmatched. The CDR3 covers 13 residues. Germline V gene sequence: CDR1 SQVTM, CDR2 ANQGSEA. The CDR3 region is CSVDERDSDTQYF. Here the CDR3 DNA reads TGCAGCGTTGATGAGCGGGACTCAGATACGCAGTATTTT.

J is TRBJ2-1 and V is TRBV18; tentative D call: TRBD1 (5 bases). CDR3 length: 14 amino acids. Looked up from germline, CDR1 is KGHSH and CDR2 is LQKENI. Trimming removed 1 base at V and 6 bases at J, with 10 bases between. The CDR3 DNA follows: TGTGCCAGCTCACCACGGCAGACAGCCAATGAGCAGTTCTTC. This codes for CASSPRQTANEQFF.

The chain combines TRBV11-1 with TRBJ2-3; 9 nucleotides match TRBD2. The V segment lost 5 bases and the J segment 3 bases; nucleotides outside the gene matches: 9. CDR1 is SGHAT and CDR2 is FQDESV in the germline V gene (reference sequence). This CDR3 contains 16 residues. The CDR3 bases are TGTGCCAGCAGCCCCAAGGCGGGAGGGAGGACAGATACGCAGTATTTT. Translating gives CASSPKAGGRTDTQYF. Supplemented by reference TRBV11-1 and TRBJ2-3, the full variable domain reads EAEVAQSPRYKITEKSQAVAFWCDPISGHATLYWYRQILGQGPELLVQFQDESVVDDSQLPKDRFSAERLKGVDSTLKIQPAELGDSAMYLCASSPKAGGRTDTQYFGPGTRLTVL.

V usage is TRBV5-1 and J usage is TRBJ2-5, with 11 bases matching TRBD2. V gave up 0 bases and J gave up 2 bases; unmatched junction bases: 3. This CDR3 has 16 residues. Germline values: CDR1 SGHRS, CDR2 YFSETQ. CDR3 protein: CASSLVLAGGQETQYF. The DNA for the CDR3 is TGCGCCAGCAGCTTGGTTTTAGCGGGGGGGCAAGAGACCCAGTACTTC.

CDR3 sequence reads: CASSQGPGTGEYNEQFF. The CDR3 bases are TGTGCCAGCAGCCAAGGACCCGGGACAGGAGAATACAATGAGCAGTTCTTC. The J gene is TRBJ2-1, the V gene TRBV4-2; TRBD1 agrees at 8 bases. V gave up 1 base and J gave up 4 bases; unmatched junction bases: 9. In germline, CDR1 is LGHNA, CDR2 YNFKEQ. The CDR3 has 17 residues.

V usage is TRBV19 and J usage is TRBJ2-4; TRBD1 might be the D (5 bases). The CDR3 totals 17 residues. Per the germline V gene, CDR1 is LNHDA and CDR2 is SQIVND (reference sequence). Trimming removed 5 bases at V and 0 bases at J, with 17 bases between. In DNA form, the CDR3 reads TGTGCCAGTAGTGCCAGTAAGACAGTATTAGCCAAAAACATTCAGTACTTC. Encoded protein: CASSASKTVLAKNIQYF.

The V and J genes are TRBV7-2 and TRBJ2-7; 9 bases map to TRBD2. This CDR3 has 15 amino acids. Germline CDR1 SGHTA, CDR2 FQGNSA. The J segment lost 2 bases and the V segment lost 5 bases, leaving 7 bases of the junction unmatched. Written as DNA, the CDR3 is TGTGCCAGCAGCAAAGAGGGCGGGAGGGCCTACGAGCAGTACTTC. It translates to CASSKEGGRAYEQYF. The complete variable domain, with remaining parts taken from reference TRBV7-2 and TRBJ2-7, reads GAGVSQSPSNKVTEKGKDVELRCDPISGHTALYWYRQSLGQGLEFLIYFQGNSAPDKSGLPSDRFSAERTGGSVSTLTIQRTQQEDSAVYLCASSKEGGRAYEQYFGPGTRLTVT.

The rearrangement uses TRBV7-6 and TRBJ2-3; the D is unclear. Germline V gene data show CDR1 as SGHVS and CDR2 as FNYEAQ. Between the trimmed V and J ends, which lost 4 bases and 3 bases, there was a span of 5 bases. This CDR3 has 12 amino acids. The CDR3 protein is CASSSRTDTQYF. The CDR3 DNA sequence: TGTGCCAGCAGCTCTCGGACAGATACGCAGTATTTT.

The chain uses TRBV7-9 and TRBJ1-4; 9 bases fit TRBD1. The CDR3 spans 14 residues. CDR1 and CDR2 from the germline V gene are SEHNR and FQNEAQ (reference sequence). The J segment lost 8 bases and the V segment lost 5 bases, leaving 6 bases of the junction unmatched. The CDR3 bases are TGTGCCAGCAGCACACAGGGGGCAGGGGAAAAACTGTTTTTT. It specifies CASSTQGAGEKLFF.

CDR3 DNA sequence: TGTGCCAGCAGTCCTCCCCAGGGGGCGGGCGGAAACACCATATATTTT. As protein: CASSPPQGAGGNTIYF. The gene calls are TRBV28 and TRBJ1-3; 8 bases are shared with TRBD1. The CDR3 spans 16 residues. CDR1 and CDR2 from the germline V gene are MDHEN and SYDVKM. Germline trimming cut 5 bases from V and 4 bases from J; bases unmatched to any gene: 10.